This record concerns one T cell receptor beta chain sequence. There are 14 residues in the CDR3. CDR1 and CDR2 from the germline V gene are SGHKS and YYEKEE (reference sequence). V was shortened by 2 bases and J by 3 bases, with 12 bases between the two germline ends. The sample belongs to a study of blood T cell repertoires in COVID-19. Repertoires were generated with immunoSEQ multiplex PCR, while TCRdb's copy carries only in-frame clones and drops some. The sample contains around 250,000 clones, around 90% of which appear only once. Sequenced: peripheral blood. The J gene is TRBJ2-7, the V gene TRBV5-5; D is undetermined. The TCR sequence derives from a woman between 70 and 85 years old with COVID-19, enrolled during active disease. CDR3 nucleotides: TGTGCCAGCAGCTTATTTGGCGGAGACTACGAGCAGTACTTC. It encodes CASSLFGGDYEQYF.